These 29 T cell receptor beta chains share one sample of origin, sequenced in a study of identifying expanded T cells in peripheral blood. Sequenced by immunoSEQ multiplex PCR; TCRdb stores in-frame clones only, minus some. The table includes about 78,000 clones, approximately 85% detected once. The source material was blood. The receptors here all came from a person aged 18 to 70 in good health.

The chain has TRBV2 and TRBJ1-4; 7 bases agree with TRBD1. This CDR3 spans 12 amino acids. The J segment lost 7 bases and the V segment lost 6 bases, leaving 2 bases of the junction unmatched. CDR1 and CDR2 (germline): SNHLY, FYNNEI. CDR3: CASRRDSEKLFF. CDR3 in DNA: TGTGCCAGCAGGCGGGACAGTGAAAAACTGTTTTTT.

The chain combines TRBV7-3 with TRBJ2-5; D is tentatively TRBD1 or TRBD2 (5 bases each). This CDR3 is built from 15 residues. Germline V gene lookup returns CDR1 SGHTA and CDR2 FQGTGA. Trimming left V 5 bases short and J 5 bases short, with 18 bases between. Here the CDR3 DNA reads TGTGCCAGCAGCCGCCGGGGCAGTGTTGGGGAGACCCAGTACTTC. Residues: CASSRRGSVGETQYF.

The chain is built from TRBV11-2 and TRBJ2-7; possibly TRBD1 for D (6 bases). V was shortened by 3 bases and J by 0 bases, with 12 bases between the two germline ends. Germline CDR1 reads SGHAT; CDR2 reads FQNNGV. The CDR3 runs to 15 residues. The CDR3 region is CASSLLQGGSYEQYF. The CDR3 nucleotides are TGTGCCAGCAGCTTGTTACAGGGTGGCTCCTACGAGCAGTACTTC. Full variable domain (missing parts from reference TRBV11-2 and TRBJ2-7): EAGVAQSPRYKIIEKRQSVAFWCNPISGHATLYWYQQILGQGPKLLIQFQNNGVVDDSQLPKDRFSAERLKGVDSTLKIQPAKLEDSAVYLCASSLLQGGSYEQYFGPGTRLTVT.

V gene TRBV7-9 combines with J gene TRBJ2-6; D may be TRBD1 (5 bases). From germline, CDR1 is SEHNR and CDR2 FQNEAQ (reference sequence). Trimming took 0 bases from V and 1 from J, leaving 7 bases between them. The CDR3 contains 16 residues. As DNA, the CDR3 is TGTGCCAGCAGCTTAGCGACAGCATCTGGGGCCAACGTCCTGACTTTC. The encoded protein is CASSLATASGANVLTF.

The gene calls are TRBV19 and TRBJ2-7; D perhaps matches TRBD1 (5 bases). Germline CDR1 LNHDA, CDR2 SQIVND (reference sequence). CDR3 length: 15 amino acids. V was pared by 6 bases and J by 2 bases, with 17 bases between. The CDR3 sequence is CASRKTDILAYEQYF. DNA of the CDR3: TGTGCCAGTAGGAAGACAGATATCCTGGCCTACGAGCAGTACTTC.

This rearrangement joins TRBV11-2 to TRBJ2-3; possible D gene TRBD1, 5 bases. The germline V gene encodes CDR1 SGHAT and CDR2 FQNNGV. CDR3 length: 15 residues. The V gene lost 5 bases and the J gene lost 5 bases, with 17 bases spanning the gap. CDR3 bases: TGTGCCAGCAGCCTCAGGGTCGGTAAAGGAGATACGCAGTATTTT. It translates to CASSLRVGKGDTQYF.

CDR3 DNA sequence: TGTGCCAGCAGCGAGGAGACAGGCCCCATTAGGACCATATATTTT. Amino acids: CASSEETGPIRTIYF. The rearrangement uses TRBV9 and TRBJ1-3, with a possible D match to TRBD1 (6 bases). The CDR3 totals 15 residues. Germline V gene sequence: CDR1 SGDLS, CDR2 YYNGEE. V was trimmed by 3 bases and J by 10 bases, leaving 20 bases between them.

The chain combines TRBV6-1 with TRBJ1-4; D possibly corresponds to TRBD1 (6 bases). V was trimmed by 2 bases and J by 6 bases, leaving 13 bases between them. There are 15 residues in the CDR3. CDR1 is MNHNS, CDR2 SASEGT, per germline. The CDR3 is CASSESWGPDEKLFF. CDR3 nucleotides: TGTGCCAGCAGTGAAAGCTGGGGGCCGGATGAAAAACTGTTTTTT.

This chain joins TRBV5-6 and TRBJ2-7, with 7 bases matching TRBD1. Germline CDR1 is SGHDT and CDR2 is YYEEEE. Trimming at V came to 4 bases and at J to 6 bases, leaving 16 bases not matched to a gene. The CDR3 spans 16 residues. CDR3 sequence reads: CASSRRPGQVASEQYF. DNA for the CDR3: TGTGCCAGCAGCCGACGACCCGGACAGGTTGCCTCCGAGCAGTACTTC.

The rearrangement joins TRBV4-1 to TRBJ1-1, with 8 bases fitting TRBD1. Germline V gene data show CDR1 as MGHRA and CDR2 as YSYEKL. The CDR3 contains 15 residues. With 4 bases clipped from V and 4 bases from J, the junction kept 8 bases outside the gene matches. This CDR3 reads CASSRDWGTGTEAFF. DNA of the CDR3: TGCGCCAGCAGCCGAGATTGGGGGACAGGCACTGAAGCTTTCTTT.

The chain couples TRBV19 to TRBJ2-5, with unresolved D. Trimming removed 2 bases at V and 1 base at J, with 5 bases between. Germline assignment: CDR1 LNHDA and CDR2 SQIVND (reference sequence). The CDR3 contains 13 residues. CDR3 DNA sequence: TGTGCCAGTAGTATACAGATCCAAGAGACCCAGTACTTC. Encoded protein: CASSIQIQETQYF.

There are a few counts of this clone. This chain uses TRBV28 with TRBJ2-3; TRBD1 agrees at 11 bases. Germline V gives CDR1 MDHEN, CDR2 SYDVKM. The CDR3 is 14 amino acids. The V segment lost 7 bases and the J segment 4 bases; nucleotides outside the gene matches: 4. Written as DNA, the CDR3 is TGTGCCAGCATGGGGGGACAGGGGGCAGATACGCAGTATTTT. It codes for CASMGGQGADTQYF.

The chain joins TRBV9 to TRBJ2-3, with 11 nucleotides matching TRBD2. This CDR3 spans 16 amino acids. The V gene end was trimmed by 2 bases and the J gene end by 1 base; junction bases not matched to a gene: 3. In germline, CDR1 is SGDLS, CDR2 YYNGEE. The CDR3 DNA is TGTGCCAGCAGCGTCGATAGCGGGAGGGGCACAGATACGCAGTATTTT. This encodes CASSVDSGRGTDTQYF.

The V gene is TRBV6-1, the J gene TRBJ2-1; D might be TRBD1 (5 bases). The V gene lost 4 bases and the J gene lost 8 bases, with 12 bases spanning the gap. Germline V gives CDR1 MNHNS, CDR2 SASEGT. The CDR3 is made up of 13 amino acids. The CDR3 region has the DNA TGTGCCAGCAGTGTCCAGGGTTACGATGAGCAGTTCTTC. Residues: CASSVQGYDEQFF.

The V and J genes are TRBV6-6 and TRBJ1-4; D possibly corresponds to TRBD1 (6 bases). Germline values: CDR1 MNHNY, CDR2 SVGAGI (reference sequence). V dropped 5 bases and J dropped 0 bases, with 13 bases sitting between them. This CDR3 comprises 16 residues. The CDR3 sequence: CASSPQKGATNEKLFF. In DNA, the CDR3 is TGTGCCAGCAGTCCACAAAAGGGGGCAACTAATGAAAAACTGTTTTTT.

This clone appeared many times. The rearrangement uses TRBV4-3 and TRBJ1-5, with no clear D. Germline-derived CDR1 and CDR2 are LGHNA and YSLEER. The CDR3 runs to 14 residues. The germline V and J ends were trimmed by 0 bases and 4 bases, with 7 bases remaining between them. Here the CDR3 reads CASSQDATNQPQHF. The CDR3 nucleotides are TGCGCCAGCAGCCAAGATGCAACGAATCAGCCCCAGCATTTT.

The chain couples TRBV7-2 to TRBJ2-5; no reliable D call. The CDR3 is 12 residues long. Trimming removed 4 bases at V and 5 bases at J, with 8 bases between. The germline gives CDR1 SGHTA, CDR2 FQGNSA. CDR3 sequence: CASSSYGETQYF. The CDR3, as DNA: TGTGCCAGCAGCTCATATGGGGAGACCCAGTACTTC.

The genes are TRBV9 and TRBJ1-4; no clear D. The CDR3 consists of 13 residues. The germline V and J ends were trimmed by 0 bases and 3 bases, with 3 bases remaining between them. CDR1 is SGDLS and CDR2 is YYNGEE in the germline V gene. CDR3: CASSVGPNEKLFF. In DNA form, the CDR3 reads TGTGCCAGCAGCGTAGGCCCTAATGAAAAACTGTTTTTT.

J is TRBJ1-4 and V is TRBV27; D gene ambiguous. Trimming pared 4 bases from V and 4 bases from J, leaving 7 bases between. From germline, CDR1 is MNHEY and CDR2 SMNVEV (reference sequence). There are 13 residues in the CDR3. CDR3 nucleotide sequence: TGTGCCAGCAGTTGGGAGTATAATGAAAAACTGTTTTTT. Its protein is CASSWEYNEKLFF.

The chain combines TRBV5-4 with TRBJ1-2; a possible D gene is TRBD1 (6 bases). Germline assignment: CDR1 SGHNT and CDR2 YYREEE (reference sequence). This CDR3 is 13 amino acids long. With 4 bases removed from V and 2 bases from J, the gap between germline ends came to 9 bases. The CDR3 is CASSPGANYGYTF. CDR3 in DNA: TGTGCCAGCAGCCCGGGGGCGAACTATGGCTACACCTTC.

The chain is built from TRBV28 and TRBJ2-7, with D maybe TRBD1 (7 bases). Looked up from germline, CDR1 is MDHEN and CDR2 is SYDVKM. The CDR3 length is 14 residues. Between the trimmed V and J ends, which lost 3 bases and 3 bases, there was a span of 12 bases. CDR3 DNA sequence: TGTGCCAGCAGTTTCTGGCAGGGGGGCTACGAGCAGTACTTC. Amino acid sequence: CASSFWQGGYEQYF. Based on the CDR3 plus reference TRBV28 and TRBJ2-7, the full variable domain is DVKVTQSSRYLVKRTGEKVFLECVQDMDHENMFWYRQDPGLGLRLIYFSYDVKMKEKGDIPEGYSVSREKKERFSLILESASTNQTSMYLCASSFWQGGYEQYFGPGTRLTVT.

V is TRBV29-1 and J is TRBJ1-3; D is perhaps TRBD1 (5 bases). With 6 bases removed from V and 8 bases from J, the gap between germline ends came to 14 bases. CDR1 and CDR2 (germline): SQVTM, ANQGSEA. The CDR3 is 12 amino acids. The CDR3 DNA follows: TGCAGCGTCAAGACCGAGGGGCACACCATATATTTT. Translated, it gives CSVKTEGHTIYF.

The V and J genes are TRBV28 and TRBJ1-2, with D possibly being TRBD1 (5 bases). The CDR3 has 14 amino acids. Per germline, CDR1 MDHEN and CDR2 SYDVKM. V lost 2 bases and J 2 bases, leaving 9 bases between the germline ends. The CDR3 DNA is TGTGCCAGCAGTTTAGACAGCAGGAACTATGGCTACACCTTC. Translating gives CASSLDSRNYGYTF.

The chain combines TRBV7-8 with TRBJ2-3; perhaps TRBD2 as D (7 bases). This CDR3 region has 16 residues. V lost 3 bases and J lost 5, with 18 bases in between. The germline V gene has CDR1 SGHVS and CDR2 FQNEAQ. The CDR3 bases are TGTGCCAGCAGCTTTTCTACAGGGAGGGGAGGAGATACGCAGTATTTT. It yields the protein CASSFSTGRGGDTQYF.

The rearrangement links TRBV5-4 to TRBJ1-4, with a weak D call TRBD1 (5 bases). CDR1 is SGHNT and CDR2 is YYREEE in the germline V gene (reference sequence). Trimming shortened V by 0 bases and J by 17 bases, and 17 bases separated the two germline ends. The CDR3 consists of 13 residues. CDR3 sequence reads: CASSLEISREEFF. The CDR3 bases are TGTGCCAGCAGCTTGGAAATTTCCAGGGAGGAATTTTTT.

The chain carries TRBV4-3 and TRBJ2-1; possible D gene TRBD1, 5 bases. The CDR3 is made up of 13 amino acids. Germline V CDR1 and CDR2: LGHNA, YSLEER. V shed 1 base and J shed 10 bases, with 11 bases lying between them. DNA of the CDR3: TGCGCCAGCAGCCAAGGGACAAGAACGGAGCAGTTCTTC. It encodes CASSQGTRTEQFF.

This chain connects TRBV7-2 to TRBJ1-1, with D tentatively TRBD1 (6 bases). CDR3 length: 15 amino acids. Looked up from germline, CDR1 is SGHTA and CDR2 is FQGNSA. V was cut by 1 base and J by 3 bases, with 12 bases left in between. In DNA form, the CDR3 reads TGTGCCAGCAGCTTAGACAGGGTGTCGGACACTGAAGCTTTCTTT. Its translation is CASSLDRVSDTEAFF.

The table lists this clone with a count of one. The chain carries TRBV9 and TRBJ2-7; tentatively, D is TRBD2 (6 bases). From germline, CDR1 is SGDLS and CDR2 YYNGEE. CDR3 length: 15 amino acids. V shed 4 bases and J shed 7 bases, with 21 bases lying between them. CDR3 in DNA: TGTGCCAGCAGCCCCGCGGGACTGGGGATTGGGGAGCAGTACTTC. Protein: CASSPAGLGIGEQYF.

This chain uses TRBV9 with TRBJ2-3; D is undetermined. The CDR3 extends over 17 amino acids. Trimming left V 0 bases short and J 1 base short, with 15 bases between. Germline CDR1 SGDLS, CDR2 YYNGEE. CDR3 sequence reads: CASSVAPGQRGTDTQYF. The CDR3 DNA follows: TGTGCCAGCAGCGTAGCCCCCGGGCAAAGGGGCACAGATACGCAGTATTTT.